The entry below gives a single T cell receptor beta chain sequence along with its context. Its specificity is unknown. The assay was immunoSEQ multiplex PCR, and TCRdb's table has in-frame clones only and misses some. Among some 2,500,000 clones listed, 85% to 95% were seen once. CD4+ cells were split into CD45RA+ naive and CD45RA-negative memory subsets. V was pared by 3 bases and J by 1 base, with 6 bases between. Germline V gene data show CDR1 as KGHSH and CDR2 as LQKENI. CDR3 length: 13 amino acids. This sample is part of a study of shared clonotypes between healthy human individuals. Looking at the study overall: Donors, aged 18 to 49, were a couple of women and three men.

Findings of the study overall: Relative to memory subsets, naive subsets generally showed larger estimated richness.

Sequenced material: naive CD4+ T cells from PBMCs. Subset noted: CD45RA+ positively selected. This chain uses TRBV18 with TRBJ1-1, with D unresolved. This clonotype originated in a man aged 18 to 30 in good health. Some clones in this sample may be carry-over from other donors' samples. The chain's CDR3 is CASSPTSNTEAFF. The CDR3 region has the DNA TGTGCCAGCTCACCGACTTCGAACACTGAAGCTTTCTTT.